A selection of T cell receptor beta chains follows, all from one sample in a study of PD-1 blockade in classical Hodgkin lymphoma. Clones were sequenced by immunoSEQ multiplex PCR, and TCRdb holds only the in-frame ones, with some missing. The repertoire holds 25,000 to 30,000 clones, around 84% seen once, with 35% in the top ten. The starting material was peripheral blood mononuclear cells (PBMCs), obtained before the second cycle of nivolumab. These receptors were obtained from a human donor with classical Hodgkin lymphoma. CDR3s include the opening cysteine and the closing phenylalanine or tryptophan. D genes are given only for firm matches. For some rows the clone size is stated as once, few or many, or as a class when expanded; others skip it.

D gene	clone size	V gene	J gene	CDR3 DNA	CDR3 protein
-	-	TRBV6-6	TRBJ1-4	TGTGCCAGCCTCAGAGGGTTTAATGAAAAACTGTTTTTT	CASLRGFNEKLFF
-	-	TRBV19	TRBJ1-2	TGTGCCAGTAGTCCTCTGGATTGGGGAGGCAGTGGCTACACCTTC	CASSPLDWGGSGYTF
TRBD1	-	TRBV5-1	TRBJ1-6	TGCGCCAGCAGCTTGGAACCTGGGGGACAGGAAAATTCACCCCTCCACTTT	CASSLEPGGQENSPLHF
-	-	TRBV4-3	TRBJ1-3	TGCGCCAGCAGCCATTCCGAACAGGTCAACGGAAACACCATATATTTT	CASSHSEQVNGNTIYF
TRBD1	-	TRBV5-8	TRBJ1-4	TGTGCCAGCAGCTTGGGACAGGGTAATGAAAAACTGTTTTTT	CASSLGQGNEKLFF
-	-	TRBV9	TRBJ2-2	TGTGCCAGCAGCCCCCCCGTCCCCGCGAACACCGGGGAGCTGTTTTTT	CASSPPVPANTGELFF
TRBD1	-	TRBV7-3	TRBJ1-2	TGTGCCAGCAGCCCCGGGACAGGGACTTATGGCTACACCTTC	CASSPGTGTYGYTF
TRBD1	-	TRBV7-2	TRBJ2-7	TGTGCCAGCAGCTTAGAGGGGACAGGGGGGCCCTACGAGCAGTACTTC	CASSLEGTGGPYEQYF
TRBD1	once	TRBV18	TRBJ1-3	TGTGCCAGCTCACGACTTTTGGCAGGGCAGGGGGCCCACACCATATATTTT	CASSRLLAGQGAHTIYF
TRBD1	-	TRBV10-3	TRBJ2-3	TGTGCCATCAGGAGGACAGGGTTGGCAGGAGGTACGCAGTATTTT	CAIRRTGLAGGTQYF
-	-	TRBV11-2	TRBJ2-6	TGCGCCAGCAGCCCTTACGAGGGGAGTGGGGCCAACGTCCTGACTTTC	CASSPYEGSGANVLTF
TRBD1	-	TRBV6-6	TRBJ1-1	TGTGCCAGCACTCGGGAGGGGGCACAAACTGAAGCTTTCTTT	CASTREGAQTEAFF
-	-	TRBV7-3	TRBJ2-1	TGTGCCAGCAGCTGGACCCTTAGCCGGGGGGCGAATGAGCAGTTCTTC	CASSWTLSRGANEQFF
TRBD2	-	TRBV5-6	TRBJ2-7	TGTGCCAGCAGCTTCAGCGGGGGGGCAGTATACGAGCAGTACTTC	CASSFSGGAVYEQYF
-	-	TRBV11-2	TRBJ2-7	TGTGCCAGCAGAGGGCCGGGATACGAGCAGTACTTC	CASRGPGYEQYF
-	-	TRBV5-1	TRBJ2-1	TGCGCCAGCAGCTTGGATAGCTCCGGCGAGCAGTTCTTC	CASSLDSSGEQFF
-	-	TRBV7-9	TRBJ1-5	TGTGCCAGCAGCCTCTCAAGGTCTGGCCCTCAGCATTTT	CASSLSRSGPQHF
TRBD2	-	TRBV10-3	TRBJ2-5	TGTGCCATCAGTGAGCCGACTAGCGGGGGAGAAGAGACCCAGTACTTC	CAISEPTSGGEETQYF
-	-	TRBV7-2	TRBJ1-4	TGTGCCAGCAGCTTTTCATACGGACTCGATGAAAAACTGTTTTTT	CASSFSYGLDEKLFF
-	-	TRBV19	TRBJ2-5	TGTGCCAGTAGTATAGCCGGTGAAGAGACCCAGTACTTC	CASSIAGEETQYF
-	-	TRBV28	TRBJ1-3	TGTGCCAGCACTACGGCCTCAAACACCATATATTTT	CASTTASNTIYF
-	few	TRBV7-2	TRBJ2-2	TGTGCCAGCAGCTATGATTGGACCGGGGAGCTGTTTTTT	CASSYDWTGELFF
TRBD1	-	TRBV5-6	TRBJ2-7	TGTGCCAGCACCTCCTGGTTTTTGGATGGACAGGGCTCGGCCGAGCAGTACTTC	CASTSWFLDGQGSAEQYF
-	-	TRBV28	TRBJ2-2	TGTGCCAGCAGCCTCATAGCGGATACGGGCACCGGGGAGCTGTTTTTT	CASSLIADTGTGELFF
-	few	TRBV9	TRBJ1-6	TGTGCCAGCAGCGCCCAGAATTCACCCCTCCACTTT	CASSAQNSPLHF
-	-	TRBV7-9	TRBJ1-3	TGTGCCGGCAGCCGTGGGCAGGGGCCAGGCACCATATATTTT	CAGSRGQGPGTIYF
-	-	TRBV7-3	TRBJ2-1	TGTGCCAGCAGCCCAGGCAGGGGTCGGGGGGAGCAGTTCTTC	CASSPGRGRGEQFF
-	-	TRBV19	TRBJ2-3	TGTGCCAGTAGTATCCCAGGGGGGGTCACAGATACGCAGTATTTT	CASSIPGGVTDTQYF
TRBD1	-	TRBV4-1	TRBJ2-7	TGCGCCAGCAGCCCTGGACAGGACCTCCTCTACGAGCAGTACTTC	CASSPGQDLLYEQYF
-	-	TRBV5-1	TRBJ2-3	TGCGCCAGCAGCTCTGACTACCACTCCACAGATACGCAGTATTTT	CASSSDYHSTDTQYF
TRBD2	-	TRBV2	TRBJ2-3	TGTGCCAGCAGGGGGCAGCGGGGGGGCCCAGATACGCAGTATTTT	CASRGQRGGPDTQYF
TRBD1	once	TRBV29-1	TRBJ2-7	TGCAGCGTAGGACAGGGTTTCTCCTACGAGCAGTACTTC	CSVGQGFSYEQYF
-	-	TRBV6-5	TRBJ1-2	TGTGCCAGCAGTCTACAGGGTTATGGCTACACCTTC	CASSLQGYGYTF
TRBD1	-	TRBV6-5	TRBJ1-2	TGTGCCAGCAGTTACTCGGGACAGTATGGCTACACCTTC	CASSYSGQYGYTF
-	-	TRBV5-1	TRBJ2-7	TGCGCCAGCAGCTTAGGGGACATAGATCCGTACGAGCAGTACTTC	CASSLGDIDPYEQYF
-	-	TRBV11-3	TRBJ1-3	TGTGCCAGCACTCTACGTGGGTCGGACACCATATATTTT	CASTLRGSDTIYF
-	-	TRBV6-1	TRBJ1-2	TGTGCCTTAGGGCAGGGAGGTGGATATGGCTACACCTTC	CALGQGGGYGYTF
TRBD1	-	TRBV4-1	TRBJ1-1	TGCGCCAGCAGCCTCGACAGGGTTAACACTGAAGCTTTCTTT	CASSLDRVNTEAFF
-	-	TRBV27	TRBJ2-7	TGTGCCAGCAGTTGCCACGAGCAGTACTTC	CASSCHEQYF